These 20 T cell receptor beta chains originate from one sample sequenced in a study of T-cell memory formation after mild COVID-19. TCRdb independently ran MiXCR on the 5' RACE reads; one entry per CDR3 protein. The sample shows approximately 260,000 distinct CDR3 sequences, approximately 16% of them seen only once. What was sequenced was PBMCs or a T cell subset sorted from them (not recorded which). All receptors derive from a man aged 18 to 30 who had mild COVID-19 (a few samples of this study predate the infection). Cell type and time point are not known.

The gene calls are TRBV4-3 and TRBJ2-1; D may be TRBD2 (5 bases). Between the trimmed V and J ends, which lost 4 bases and 7 bases, there was a span of 8 bases. The CDR3 is 12 residues long. Germline V gene data show CDR1 as LGHNA and CDR2 as YSLEER. Here the CDR3 reads CASSRGLNEQFF. DNA for the CDR3: TGCGCCAGCAGCCGAGGGTTAAATGAGCAGTTCTTC.

The chain couples TRBV9 to TRBJ1-2; D is unresolved. The CDR3 totals 12 residues. V was pared by 3 bases and J by 10 bases, with 13 bases between. Germline CDR1 and CDR2: SGDLS and YYNGEE. CDR3 protein: CASSGPSSDYTF. CDR3 in DNA: TGTGCCAGCAGCGGGCCCTCGAGTGACTACACCTTC.

This clonotype was seen more than once but under ten times. This CDR3 is CSVAGAPSYGYTF. CDR3 coding DNA: TGCAGCGTTGCAGGGGCCCCCAGCTATGGCTACACCTTC. The chain uses TRBV29-1 and TRBJ1-2, with a weak D call TRBD1 (6 bases). Germline CDR1 reads SQVTM; CDR2 reads ANQGSEA. There are 13 residues in the CDR3. V gave up 4 bases and J gave up 4 bases, with 13 bases separating them.

This chain uses TRBV3-1 with TRBJ1-6; TRBD1 is a possible D gene (6 bases). The germline V and J ends were trimmed by 4 bases and 3 bases, with 7 bases remaining between them. The CDR3 extends over 14 amino acids. CDR1 and CDR2 (germline): LGHDT, YNNKEL (reference sequence). CDR3 coding DNA: TGTGCCAGCAGCCGGACAGACTATAATTCACCCCTCCACTTT. It codes for CASSRTDYNSPLHF.

The J gene is TRBJ2-7, the V gene TRBV2; 8 bases agree with TRBD1. V lost 6 bases, J lost 7 bases, and 8 bases stayed unmatched. Per the germline V gene, CDR1 is SNHLY and CDR2 is FYNNEI. There are 13 residues in the CDR3. For the CDR3, the DNA is TGTGCCAGCAGCCCGGGACAGGAGTTGGAGCAGTACTTC. This codes for CASSPGQELEQYF.

The chain recombines TRBV13 with TRBJ2-3; D is unresolved. CDR3 length: 13 residues. V was cut by 2 bases and J by 7 bases, with 10 bases left in between. Germline V CDR1 and CDR2: PRHDT, FYEKMQ (reference sequence). The CDR3 loop reads CASSLYDSHTQYF. The CDR3, as DNA: TGTGCCAGCAGCTTATACGACTCCCATACGCAGTATTTT.

This clonotype was seen more than once but under ten times. The V and J genes are TRBV7-2 and TRBJ2-3, with TRBD2 matching 12 bases. The length of the CDR3 is 15 residues. Germline trimming cut 5 bases from V and 5 bases from J; bases unmatched to any gene: 5. CDR1 and CDR2 (germline): SGHTA, FQGNSA. The CDR3 region is CASSKTSGGRDTQYF. CDR3 coding DNA: TGTGCCAGCAGCAAGACTAGCGGGGGCCGAGATACGCAGTATTTT. Full variable domain (outside the CDR3, taken from reference TRBV7-2 and TRBJ2-3): GAGVSQSPSNKVTEKGKDVELRCDPISGHTALYWYRQSLGQGLEFLIYFQGNSAPDKSGLPSDRFSAERTGGSVSTLTIQRTQQEDSAVYLCASSKTSGGRDTQYFGPGTRLTVL.

V is TRBV10-3 and J is TRBJ2-3; TRBD2 is a possible D gene (5 bases). The CDR3 loop spans 13 amino acids. Trimming shortened V by 9 bases and J by 0 bases, and 10 bases separated the two germline ends. Germline-derived CDR1 and CDR2 are ENHRY and SYGVKD. The CDR3 loop reads CAISRTSTDTQYF. CDR3 coding DNA: TGTGCCATTTCCAGGACTAGCACAGATACGCAGTATTTT.

A few counts support this clonotype. This chain connects TRBV5-6 to TRBJ2-3; D ambiguous. Germline CDR1 is SGHDT and CDR2 is YYEEEE. The CDR3 contains 14 residues. The V end lost 0 bases, the J end lost 6 bases, and 11 bases lay between the germline ends. CDR3 residues: CASSLAGIRDTQYF. The DNA for the CDR3 is TGTGCCAGCAGCTTGGCCGGAATACGGGATACGCAGTATTTT.

J is TRBJ1-4 and V is TRBV6-5; 9 nucleotides agree with TRBD1. CDR1 is MNHEY and CDR2 is SVGAGI in the germline V gene. The CDR3 contains 15 residues. After removal of 2 bases from V and 8 bases from J, the junction contained 6 bases not matched to a gene. For the CDR3, the DNA is TGTGCCAGCAGTTACGTCGGGACAGGGAAGGAAAAACTGTTTTTT. Its protein is CASSYVGTGKEKLFF.

This clonotype was seen many times. The V call is TRBV6-2 or TRBV6-3, the J call TRBJ2-2; TRBD2 might be the D (7 bases). Per the germline V gene, CDR1 is MNHEY and CDR2 is SVGEGT. Trimming left V 4 bases short and J 3 bases short, with 15 bases between. The length of the CDR3 is 16 residues. The CDR3 nucleotides read TGTGCCAGCAGTTCATTCGGGGGGCACGACACCGGGGAGCTGTTTTTT. Protein sequence: CASSSFGGHDTGELFF.

A few counts support this clonotype. The genes are TRBV12-3 or TRBV12-4 and TRBJ2-1, with D possibly matching TRBD1 (6 bases). The V end lost 5 bases, the J end lost 4 bases, and 12 bases lay between the germline ends. The CDR3 totals 14 residues. Here the CDR3 DNA reads TGTGCCAGCAGTCAGGGGAGTCAATACAATGAGCAGTTCTTC. Translating it yields CASSQGSQYNEQFF.

The genes are TRBV12-3 or TRBV12-4 and TRBJ2-7; TRBD2 is a possible D gene (5 bases). The CDR3 runs to 12 residues. The germline V and J ends were trimmed by 4 bases and 6 bases, with 10 bases remaining between them. The CDR3 here is CASSSGSSEQYV. The DNA of the CDR3 is TGTGCCAGCAGTTCGGGGTCCAGCGAGCAGTACGTC.

The sample holds a few counts of this clonotype. V gene TRBV6-6 combines with J gene TRBJ2-7; 7 bases map to TRBD1. The CDR3 runs 11 residues. Germline V gene lookup returns CDR1 MNHNY and CDR2 SVGAGI (reference sequence). The CDR3 spells CASSSPDRVEV. The CDR3 DNA follows: TGTGCCAGCAGTTCCCCCGACAGGGTAGAGGTC.

In this sample, this clonotype turned up a few times. The chain joins TRBV27 to TRBJ1-1; the D gene is possibly TRBD1 (5 bases). Trimming removed 5 bases from V and 6 bases from J, with 19 bases in between. The CDR3 spans 15 residues. Germline V gene data show CDR1 as MNHEY and CDR2 as SMNVEV (reference sequence). As DNA, the CDR3 is TGTGCCAGCAGTCCCAGACGGGGAGGGGAGCCTGAAGCTTTCTTT. The encoded protein is CASSPRRGGEPEAFF.

This clonotype turned up a few times. The chain is built from TRBV10-3 and TRBJ2-2; D unresolved. The CDR3 is 15 residues long. Trimming shortened V by 6 bases and J by 1 base, and 12 bases separated the two germline ends. CDR1 is ENHRY, CDR2 SYGVKD, per germline. The CDR3 region has the DNA TGTGCCATCAGACCCGGTATGGGGAACACCGGGGAGCTGTTTTTT. This gives the protein CAIRPGMGNTGELFF.

This clonotype was picked up many times. The V gene is TRBV7-3, the J gene TRBJ2-3, with D tentatively TRBD2 (5 bases). The CDR3 extends over 15 amino acids. V lost 2 bases, J lost 0 bases, and 9 bases lay in between. Germline assignment: CDR1 SGHTA and CDR2 FQGTGA. CDR3 nucleotide sequence: TGTGCCAGCAGCTTACTTTCGGGGAGCACAGATACGCAGTATTTT. This translates into CASSLLSGSTDTQYF.

This clonotype was seen a few times. The chain is built from TRBV28 and TRBJ2-2; D is ambiguous. This CDR3 contains 15 residues. V lost 1 base and J lost 6, with 12 bases in between. The germline V gene has CDR1 MDHEN and CDR2 SYDVKM. The CDR3 region has the DNA TGTGCCAGCAGTTTATTGGCAGAACGAGCCGGGGAGCTGTTTTTT. Translating gives CASSLLAERAGELFF.

This clonotype has more than one count but fewer than ten. V gene TRBV4-3 combines with J gene TRBJ1-5; no firm D call. Germline V gene lookup returns CDR1 LGHNA and CDR2 YSLEER. This CDR3 region has 15 residues. Trimming cost V 3 bases and J 2 bases, with 11 bases left between them. The CDR3 sequence is CASSQWHFRNQPQHF. The CDR3 coding sequence is TGCGCCAGCAGCCAGTGGCACTTTCGCAATCAGCCCCAGCATTTT.

Concerning this clonotype itself: One end of the junction varies from germline; a read error may be responsible. This chain joins TRBV5-4 and TRBJ1-6; TRBD1 agrees at 8 bases. CDR3 length equals 15 residues. The germline V gene encodes CDR1 SGHNT and CDR2 YYREEE (reference sequence). CDR3 residues: CAGRDRLSYKSPLHF. CDR3 coding DNA: TGTGCCGGCAGGGACAGGCTCTCCTATAAGTCACCCCTCCACTTT.